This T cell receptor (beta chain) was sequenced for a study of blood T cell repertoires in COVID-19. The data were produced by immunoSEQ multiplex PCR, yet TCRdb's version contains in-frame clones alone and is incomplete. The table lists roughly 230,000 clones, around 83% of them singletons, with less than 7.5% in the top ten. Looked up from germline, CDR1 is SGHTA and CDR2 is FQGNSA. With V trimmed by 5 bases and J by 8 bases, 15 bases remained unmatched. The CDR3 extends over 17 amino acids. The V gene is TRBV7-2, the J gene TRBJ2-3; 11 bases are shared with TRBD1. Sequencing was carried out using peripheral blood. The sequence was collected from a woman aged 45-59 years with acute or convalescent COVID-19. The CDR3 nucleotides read TGTGCCAGCAGCCCCCTGGACAGGGGGCTGGTTGCTGGTACGCAGTATTTT. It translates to CASSPLDRGLVAGTQYF.